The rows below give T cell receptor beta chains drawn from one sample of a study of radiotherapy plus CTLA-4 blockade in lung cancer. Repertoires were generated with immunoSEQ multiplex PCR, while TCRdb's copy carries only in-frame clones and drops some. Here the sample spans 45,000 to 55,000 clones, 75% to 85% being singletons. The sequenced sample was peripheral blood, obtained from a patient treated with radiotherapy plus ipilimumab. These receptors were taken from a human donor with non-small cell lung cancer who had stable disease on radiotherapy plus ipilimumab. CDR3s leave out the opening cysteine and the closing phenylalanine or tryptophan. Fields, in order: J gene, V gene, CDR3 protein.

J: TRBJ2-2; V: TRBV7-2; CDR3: ASSSRQGGEGELF
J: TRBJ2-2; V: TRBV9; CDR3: ASSTREGTGELF
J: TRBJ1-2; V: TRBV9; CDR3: ASSVGQVASYGYT
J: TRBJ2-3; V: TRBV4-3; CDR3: ASSQEASGPTDTQY
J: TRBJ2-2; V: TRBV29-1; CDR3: SVGPTSGRAGNTGELF
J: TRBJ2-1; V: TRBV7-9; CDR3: ASSLETSGMI
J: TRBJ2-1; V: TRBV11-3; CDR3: ASSLGTSGSVEQF
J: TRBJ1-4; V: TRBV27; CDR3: ASTGIGGRNEKLF
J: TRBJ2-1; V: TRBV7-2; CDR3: ASSLNRRGGYNEQF
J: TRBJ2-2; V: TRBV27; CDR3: ASSLLAGGRGELF
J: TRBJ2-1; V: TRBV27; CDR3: ASSLSGVNEQF
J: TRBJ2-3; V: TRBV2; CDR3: ASSEGGEADTQY
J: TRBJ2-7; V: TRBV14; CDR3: ASSQELAGLYEQY
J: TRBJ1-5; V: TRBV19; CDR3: ASSITGYSNQPQH
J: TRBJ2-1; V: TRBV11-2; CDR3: AGSSGSSYNEQF
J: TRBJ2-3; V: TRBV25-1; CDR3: ASSKLLAGVLGTDTQY
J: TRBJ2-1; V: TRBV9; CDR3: ASSGWTSGSYNEQF
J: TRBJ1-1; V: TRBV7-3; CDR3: ASSSRTPPNTEAF
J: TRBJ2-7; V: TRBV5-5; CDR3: ASSLVPGGYEQY
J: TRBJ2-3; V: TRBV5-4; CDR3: ASSFWGRAKDTQY
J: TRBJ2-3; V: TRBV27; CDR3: ASSLSPRRVDTDTQY
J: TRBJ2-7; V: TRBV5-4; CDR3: ASSQGGKRYEQY
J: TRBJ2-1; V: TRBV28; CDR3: ASSLTGGKTNEQF
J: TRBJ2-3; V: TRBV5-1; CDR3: ASRGREATDTQY
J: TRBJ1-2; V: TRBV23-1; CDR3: ASSQSDRFNYGYT
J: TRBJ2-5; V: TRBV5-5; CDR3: ASSPDSFQETQY
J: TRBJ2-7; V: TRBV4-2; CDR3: ASSQVAITYEQY
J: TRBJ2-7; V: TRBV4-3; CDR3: ASSPQGTRYEQY
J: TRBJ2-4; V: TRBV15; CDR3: ATSRLGLAGAFDIQY
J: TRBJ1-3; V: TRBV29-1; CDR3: GCTAGQSHIY
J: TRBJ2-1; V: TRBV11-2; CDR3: ASSRQTLYNEQF
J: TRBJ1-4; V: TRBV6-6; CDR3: ASSYSQTGVYEKLF
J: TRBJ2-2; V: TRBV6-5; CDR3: ASSGLAGITGELF
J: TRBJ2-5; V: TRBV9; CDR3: ASRTGTSATETQY
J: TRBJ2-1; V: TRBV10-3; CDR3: AISDSGRASGRNDEQF
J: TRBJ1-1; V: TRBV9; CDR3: ASSVITGIYTEAF
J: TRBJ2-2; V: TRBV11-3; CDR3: ASSLDRGGTGELF
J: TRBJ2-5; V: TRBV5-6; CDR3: ASSPDVYSGETQY
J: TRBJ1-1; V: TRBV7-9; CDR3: ASSLSTGEAEAF
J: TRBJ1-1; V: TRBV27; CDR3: ASSIRGVDTEAF
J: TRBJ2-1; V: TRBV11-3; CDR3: ASSPDPASGSGEQF
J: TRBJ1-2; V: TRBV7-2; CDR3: ASSLVGSGQGGGYT
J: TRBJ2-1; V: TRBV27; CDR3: ASSSLRTSGGYNEQF
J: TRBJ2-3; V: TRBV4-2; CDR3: ASSQVGGDTQY
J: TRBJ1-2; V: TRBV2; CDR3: ASRGTPYGYT
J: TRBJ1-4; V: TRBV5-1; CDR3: ASSLGQAMREKLF
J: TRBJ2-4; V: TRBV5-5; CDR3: ASSQTGGWAKNIQY
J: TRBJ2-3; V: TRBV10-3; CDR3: AISELSGSTDTQY